This T cell receptor (beta chain) was documented in a study of somatic mutations in cytotoxic T cells in rheumatoid arthritis. Study conclusions and caveats: CD8+ clonality increased with age in rheumatoid arthritis patients but not in healthy controls. Nothing was done to adjust for multiple comparisons when TRBV07 showed up slightly less in rheumatoid arthritis patients.

Among the healthy controls, all of them blood donors, the median age was about 50 years (range about 20-80) and about 60% were female. Repertoires were generated with immunoSEQ multiplex PCR, while TCRdb's copy carries only in-frame clones and drops some. The table lists some 26,000 clones, roughly 82% of them singletons, with roughly 5% in the top ten. The germline V gene encodes CDR1 GTSNPN and CDR2 SVGIG (reference sequence). This CDR3 is built from 15 residues. The V gene end was trimmed by 2 bases and the J gene end by 7 bases; junction bases not matched to a gene: 8. For this clone: Its antigen remains unknown.

The clonotype was recovered from a man aged 50 or older in good health. Sequencing was done on a sample of CD8+ T cells sorted from blood. The chain has TRBV30 and TRBJ1-6, with 7 nucleotides matching TRBD1. The CDR3 sequence is CAWSPPDRVNSPLHF. The DNA of the CDR3 is TGTGCCTGGAGTCCACCTGACAGGGTCAATTCACCCCTCCACTTT.